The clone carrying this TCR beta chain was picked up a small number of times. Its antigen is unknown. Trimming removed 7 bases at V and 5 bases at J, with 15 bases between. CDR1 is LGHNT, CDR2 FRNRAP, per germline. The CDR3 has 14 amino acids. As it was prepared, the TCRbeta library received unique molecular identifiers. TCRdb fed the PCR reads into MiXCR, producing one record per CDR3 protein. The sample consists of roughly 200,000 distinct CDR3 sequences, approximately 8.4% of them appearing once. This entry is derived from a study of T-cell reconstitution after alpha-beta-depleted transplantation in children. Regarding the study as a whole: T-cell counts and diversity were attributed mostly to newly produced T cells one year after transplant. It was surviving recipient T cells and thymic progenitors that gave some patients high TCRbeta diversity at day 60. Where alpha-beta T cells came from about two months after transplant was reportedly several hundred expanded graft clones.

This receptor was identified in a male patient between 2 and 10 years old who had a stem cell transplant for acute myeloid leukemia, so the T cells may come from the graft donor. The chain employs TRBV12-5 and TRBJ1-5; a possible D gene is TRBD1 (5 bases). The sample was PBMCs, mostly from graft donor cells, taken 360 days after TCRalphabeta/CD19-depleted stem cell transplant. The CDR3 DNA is TGTGCTAGTGCCCCCTTGGGGGGGTATCAGCCCCAGCATTTT. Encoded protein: CASAPLGGYQPQHF.